These 26 T cell receptor beta chains were sequenced from one sample in a study of Ad26.COV2.S vaccination and SARS-CoV-2 variants. Profiling relied on immunoSEQ multiplex PCR, and the TCRdb table lists in-frame clones only, not all of them. The sample records 380,000 or so clones, about 80% being singletons. Treatment given: some 20 received Ad26.COV2.S at low or high dose, single or two shots; several received placebo; per-sample allocation not given. Samples analyzed were those drawn on day 63 after the first vaccine or placebo injection. The source material was peripheral blood, sampled in a trial of Ad26.COV2.S vaccine versus placebo. Every receptor here comes from a person between 18 and 65 years old who received the Ad26.COV2.S COVID-19 vaccine or a placebo.

The chain carries TRBV6-6 and TRBJ1-2; maybe TRBD1 (6 bases). CDR3 length: 16 amino acids. V was trimmed by 6 bases and J by 8 bases, leaving 25 bases between them. Germline loops: CDR1 MNHNY, CDR2 SVGAGI (reference sequence). CDR3 coding DNA: TGTGCCAGCAGCCAAACTTTTACAGGGCCCCGGGAGGGCTACACCTTC. The encoded protein is CASSQTFTGPREGYTF.

This rearrangement joins TRBV6-5 to TRBJ1-6; no clear D. CDR1 and CDR2 (germline): MNHEY, SVGAGI. Between the trimmed V and J ends, which lost 7 bases and 0 bases, there was a span of 4 bases. This CDR3 spans 13 amino acids. The CDR3 reads CASKLSYNSPLHF. DNA of the CDR3: TGTGCCAGCAAACTCTCCTATAATTCACCCCTCCACTTT.

The chain carries TRBV5-1 and TRBJ2-1; 12 bases map to TRBD2. The CDR3 is 15 amino acids. Looked up from germline, CDR1 is SGHRS and CDR2 is YFSETQ. V lost 3 bases, J lost 4 bases, and 2 bases stayed unmatched. Here the CDR3 DNA reads TGCGCCAGCAGCTCAGGACTAGCGGGGTACAATGAGCAGTTCTTC. It specifies CASSSGLAGYNEQFF. The complete variable domain, with remaining parts taken from reference TRBV5-1 and TRBJ2-1, reads KAGVTQTPRYLIKTRGQQVTLSCSPISGHRSVSWYQQTPGQGLQFLFEYFSETQRNKGNFPGRFSGRQFSNSRSEMNVSTLELGDSALYLCASSSGLAGYNEQFFGPGTRLTVL.

The chain employs TRBV3-1 (or the pseudogene TRBV3-2) and TRBJ2-1, with TRBD2 identical over 14 bases. J was trimmed by 8 bases and V by 1 base; bases with no gene match: 7. The CDR3 covers 17 residues. Germline CDR1 is LGHDT and CDR2 is YNNKEL (reference sequence). The CDR3 bases are TGTGCCAGCAGCCAAGGAAGGACTAGCGGGAGGTGGCATGAGCAGTTCTTC. Translated, it gives CASSQGRTSGRWHEQFF.

The chain has TRBV4-1 and TRBJ1-2; a possible D gene is TRBD1 (5 bases). V lost 3 bases, J lost 13 bases, and 15 bases lay in between. Looked up from germline, CDR1 is MGHRA and CDR2 is YSYEKL. This CDR3 contains 12 residues. The CDR3 here is CASSQLNRDLTF. Written as DNA, the CDR3 is TGCGCCAGCAGCCAGTTGAACCGGGACCTCACCTTC.

CDR3 DNA sequence: TGTGCCAGCAGCCAGTTAAAGGGGGTAAACACCGGGGAGCTGTTTTTT. Translated: CASSQLKGVNTGELFF. This chain joins TRBV11-2 and TRBJ2-2; D may be TRBD1 (6 bases). Germline V gene data show CDR1 as SGHAT and CDR2 as FQNNGV. The CDR3 consists of 16 residues. Trimming pared 5 bases from V and 2 bases from J, leaving 15 bases between.

The V and J genes are TRBV5-1 and TRBJ1-1; D ambiguous. V lost 0 bases and J 2 bases, leaving 8 bases between the germline ends. The CDR3 runs 14 residues. In germline, CDR1 is SGHRS, CDR2 YFSETQ. CDR3 nucleotides: TGCGCCAGCAGCTTGGCCGCGGGAAACACTGAAGCTTTCTTT. This codes for CASSLAAGNTEAFF. Full variable domain (outside the CDR3, taken from reference TRBV5-1 and TRBJ1-1): KAGVTQTPRYLIKTRGQQVTLSCSPISGHRSVSWYQQTPGQGLQFLFEYFSETQRNKGNFPGRFSGRQFSNSRSEMNVSTLELGDSALYLCASSLAAGNTEAFFGQGTRLTVV.

This clone was observed a handful of times. The chain couples TRBV5-6 to TRBJ2-7; TRBD1 or TRBD2 may be the D gene (5 bases each). The CDR3 consists of 14 residues. The V end lost 4 bases, the J end lost 2 bases, and 13 bases lay between the germline ends. The germline V gene encodes CDR1 SGHDT and CDR2 YYEEEE. This chain's CDR3 is CASSGGPDTYEQYF. Written as DNA, the CDR3 is TGTGCCAGCAGCGGGGGTCCTGATACCTACGAGCAGTACTTC.

The chain joins TRBV6-7 to TRBJ2-7; the match to TRBD1 covers 8 bases. TRBV6-7 falls under the ORF class, with uncertain function. Trimming at V came to 0 bases and at J to 2 bases, leaving 9 bases not matched to a gene. The CDR3 is 17 amino acids. The CDR3 protein is CASSYSRCDRGAYEQYF. In nucleotides, the CDR3 is TGTGCCAGCAGTTACTCGAGGTGCGACAGGGGAGCCTACGAGCAGTACTTC.

This rearrangement joins TRBV5-1 to TRBJ2-5; 8 bases agree with TRBD2. Germline V lookup: CDR1 SGHRS, CDR2 YFSETQ. V dropped 4 bases and J dropped 5; count of bases not matched to a gene: 10. The CDR3 extends over 15 amino acids. CDR3 bases: TGCGCCAGCAGCACCGCCGGGACTAGAAGCGAGACCCAGTACTTC. Its translation: CASSTAGTRSETQYF.

The J gene is TRBJ1-2, the V gene TRBV9; D ambiguous. The CDR3 contains 14 residues. Germline V gene sequence: CDR1 SGDLS, CDR2 YYNGEE. Trimming shortened V by 3 bases and J by 2 bases, and 11 bases separated the two germline ends. The CDR3 spells CASSARGGNYGYTF. CDR3 DNA sequence: TGTGCCAGCAGCGCGAGAGGAGGGAACTATGGCTACACCTTC.

The chain links TRBV11-2 to TRBJ2-3; TRBD2 agrees at 7 bases. The germline CDR1 and CDR2 sequences are SGHAT and FQNNGV. CDR3 size: 17 residues. J lost 3 bases, V lost 4 bases, and 13 bases had no gene match. The CDR3 loop reads CASSSWIGGRGTDTQYF. Here the CDR3 DNA reads TGTGCCAGCAGCTCTTGGATCGGCGGGAGAGGTACAGATACGCAGTATTTT. The whole variable domain, remainder taken from reference TRBV11-2 and TRBJ2-3, is EAGVAQSPRYKIIEKRQSVAFWCNPISGHATLYWYQQILGQGPKLLIQFQNNGVVDDSQLPKDRFSAERLKGVDSTLKIQPAKLEDSAVYLCASSSWIGGRGTDTQYFGPGTRLTVL.

The genes are TRBV6-1 and TRBJ2-5; D not certain. V lost 2 bases to trimming and J lost 5 bases, with 12 bases between them. The CDR3 has 14 residues. Germline lookup yields CDR1 MNHNS and CDR2 SASEGT. The CDR3 is CASSEFDSRETQYF. CDR3 sequence (DNA): TGTGCCAGCAGTGAATTTGACTCGCGGGAGACCCAGTACTTC.

The rearrangement uses TRBV19 and TRBJ1-1; D is unclear. The ends were cut back, 6 bases at V and 3 bases at J, with 14 bases in the middle. Germline CDR1 LNHDA, CDR2 SQIVND (reference sequence). This CDR3 comprises 14 residues. CDR3 loop: CASRFSPGYTEAFF. In DNA form, the CDR3 reads TGTGCCAGTAGGTTCTCCCCGGGTTACACTGAAGCTTTCTTT. The complete variable domain, with remaining parts taken from reference TRBV19 and TRBJ1-1, reads DGGITQSPKYLFRKEGQNVTLSCEQNLNHDAMYWYRQDPGQGLRLIYYSQIVNDFQKGDIAEGYSVSREKKESFPLTVTSAQKNPTAFYLCASRFSPGYTEAFFGQGTRLTVV.

The chain uses TRBV3-1 (or the pseudogene TRBV3-2) and TRBJ1-6; no reliable D call. Germline V gene sequence: CDR1 LGHDT, CDR2 YNNKEL (reference sequence). Deletions cut 2 bases from V and 0 bases from J, with 2 bases between. The CDR3 loop spans 14 amino acids. CDR3 DNA: TGTGCCAGCAGCCAAAGCTCCTATAATTCACCCCTCCACTTT. Its translation: CASSQSSYNSPLHF.

The genes are TRBV5-6 and TRBJ2-5; D ambiguous. Trimming pared 0 bases from V and 5 bases from J, leaving 11 bases between. This CDR3 has 14 residues. Per the germline V gene, CDR1 is SGHDT and CDR2 is YYEEEE. The CDR3 nucleotides read TGTGCCAGCAGCTTGGGCCCTCCCCGGGAGACCCAGTACTTC. Encoded protein: CASSLGPPRETQYF.

The chain uses TRBV6-5 and TRBJ1-5; D possibly corresponds to TRBD1 (5 bases). CDR3 length equals 15 residues. Trimming left V 6 bases short and J 0 bases short, with 12 bases between. Germline V gene data show CDR1 as MNHEY and CDR2 as SVGAGI. The DNA for the CDR3 is TGTGCCAGCAGCCCCGACAGCTATAGCAATCAGCCCCAGCATTTT. Translated, it gives CASSPDSYSNQPQHF.

The gene calls are TRBV7-9 and TRBJ1-2; no firm D call. CDR1 is SEHNR, CDR2 FQNEAQ, per germline (reference sequence). Trimming removed 5 bases from V and 2 bases from J, with 12 bases in between. CDR3 length: 14 residues. The CDR3 reads CASSPPSVNYGYTF. Written as DNA, the CDR3 is TGTGCCAGCAGCCCCCCGTCGGTAAACTATGGCTACACCTTC.

This chain links TRBV15 with TRBJ2-7, with D unresolved. CDR1 and CDR2 from the germline V gene are LNHNV and YYDKDF (reference sequence). This CDR3 is built from 15 residues. V was trimmed by 5 bases and J by 7 bases, leaving 21 bases between them. Here the CDR3 DNA reads TGTGCCACCAGCGGCCTAAGGACGGGTACGGAAGAGCAGTACTTC. It is translated as CATSGLRTGTEEQYF.

This chain joins TRBV6-2 or TRBV6-3 and TRBJ1-2; D not resolved. This CDR3 is built from 13 residues. Germline values: CDR1 MNHEY, CDR2 SVGEGT. Trimming stripped 2 bases from V and 8 bases from J, with 12 bases between. CDR3 protein: CASSYGGLDGYTF. In nucleotides, the CDR3 is TGTGCCAGCAGTTACGGCGGGCTAGACGGCTACACCTTC.

The J gene is TRBJ2-3, the V gene TRBV29-1, with 13 nucleotides matching TRBD2. Per the germline V gene, CDR1 is SQVTM and CDR2 is ANQGSEA. The junction had 10 bases not matched to a gene; V was cut back by 7 bases and J by 0 bases. This CDR3 region has 17 residues. The CDR3 region has the DNA TGCAGCGGACTAGCGGGAGGACCCACTCCTAGCACAGATACGCAGTATTTT. The encoded protein is CSGLAGGPTPSTDTQYF.

The J gene is TRBJ1-1, the V gene TRBV6-5; D not resolved. Germline CDR1 reads MNHEY; CDR2 reads SVGAGI. V lost 9 bases to trimming and J lost 0 bases, with 5 bases between them. CDR3 size: 11 residues. DNA for the CDR3: TGTGCCAGTTTCTTGAACACTGAAGCTTTCTTT. Encoded protein: CASFLNTEAFF.

The chain is built from TRBV27 and TRBJ1-1; D possibly corresponds to TRBD1 (6 bases). This CDR3 comprises 14 residues. V was clipped by 7 bases and J by 11 bases, with 23 bases between them. The V gene's germline CDR1 is MNHEY and CDR2 SMNVEV (reference sequence). The CDR3, as DNA: TGTGCCAGCAAAGGACAGACCCTGACTAGTGAGGCTTTCTTT. This encodes CASKGQTLTSEAFF.

This chain links TRBV7-2 with TRBJ2-2; D may be TRBD2 (6 bases). Germline lookup yields CDR1 SGHTA and CDR2 FQGNSA. This CDR3 is built from 15 residues. With 3 bases removed from V and 8 bases from J, the gap between germline ends came to 16 bases. CDR3: CASSLQTRGRGELFF. The CDR3 DNA reads as TGTGCCAGCAGCTTGCAGACTAGAGGTAGAGGGGAGCTGTTTTTT.

This clone showed up just a few times. The chain links TRBV21-1 to TRBJ2-1; the listed D gene, TRBD2, was not tested against the DNA. TRBV21-1 counts as a pseudogene. The CDR3 length is 13 residues. CDR3 sequence: CASSPYVRGQQFF. The CDR3 nucleotides are TGTGCCAGCAGCCCCTATGTTCGGGGTCAGCAGTTCTTC.

The chain links TRBV7-9 to TRBJ1-1; 10 bases are shared with TRBD1. Trimming cost V 5 bases and J 11 bases; bases outside gene matches: 8. The germline V gene encodes CDR1 SEHNR and CDR2 FQNEAQ (reference sequence). This CDR3 region has 13 residues. The CDR3 loop reads CASSRPGTGEAFF. DNA for the CDR3: TGTGCCAGCAGCCGTCCAGGGACAGGGGAGGCTTTCTTT.